A single sample gave rise to the 21 T cell receptor beta chains below, sequenced in a study of blood T cell repertoires in COVID-19. TCRdb's copy holds only in-frame clones and misses some; the assay was immunoSEQ multiplex PCR. Among more than 50,000 clones listed, 85% were seen once. Sequences were obtained from peripheral blood. These receptors originate from a human donor in a cohort sampled during active COVID-19.

Concerning this clone: Other DNA sequences in this specimen translate into the identical CDR3. The CDR3 loop reads CASSPGQGNEKLFF. DNA of the CDR3: TGCGCCAGCAGCCCGGGACAGGGTAATGAAAAACTGTTTTTT. The genes are TRBV5-1 and TRBJ1-4; 9 bases line up with TRBD1. From germline, CDR1 is SGHRS and CDR2 YFSETQ. The CDR3 runs to 14 residues. Losses at the gene ends were 4 bases for V and 4 bases for J; bases not matched to a gene: 2.

The rearrangement links TRBV7-9 to TRBJ2-7; D is undetermined. The V and J ends lost 2 bases and 0 bases respectively, with 5 bases between them. Germline V gives CDR1 SEHNR, CDR2 FQNEAQ (reference sequence). CDR3 length: 13 amino acids. CDR3 sequence: CASSLSGSYEQYF. DNA for the CDR3: TGTGCCAGCAGCTTATCCGGCTCCTACGAGCAGTACTTC.

The rearrangement joins TRBV3-1 (or the pseudogene TRBV3-2) to TRBJ2-5; TRBD2 might be the D (5 bases). Germline V gene data show CDR1 as LGHDT and CDR2 as YNNKEL (reference sequence). The CDR3 has 15 amino acids. V lost 1 base, J lost 4 bases, and 13 bases lay in between. The CDR3 DNA reads as TGTGCCAGCAGCCAAGTCCTAGCAGGTGGAGAGACCCAGTACTTC. Translated: CASSQVLAGGETQYF.

This clone is a singleton in its sample. The rearrangement links TRBV5-6 to TRBJ1-1; D unresolved. The CDR3 has 13 residues. CDR1 is SGHDT and CDR2 is YYEEEE in the germline V gene. Trimming left V 1 base short and J 3 bases short, with 7 bases between. The CDR3 bases are TGTGCCAGCAGCTTGCAACGGTACACTGAAGCTTTCTTT. As protein: CASSLQRYTEAFF. Complete variable domain (other parts from reference TRBV5-6 and TRBJ1-1): DAGVTQSPTHLIKTRGQQVTLRCSPKSGHDTVSWYQQALGQGPQFIFQYYEEEERQRGNFPDRFSGHQFPNYSSELNVNALLLGDSALYLCASSLQRYTEAFFGQGTRLTVV.

The gene calls are TRBV29-1 and TRBJ2-7; D perhaps matches TRBD1 (6 bases). The CDR3 runs to 12 residues. Trimming took off 6 bases at V and 1 base at J, with 10 bases between the two ends. Looked up from germline, CDR1 is SQVTM and CDR2 is ANQGSEA. CDR3 sequence: CSVEDSSYEQYF. The DNA for the CDR3 is TGCAGCGTGGAGGACAGTTCCTACGAGCAGTACTTC.

The V and J genes are TRBV19 and TRBJ2-4; 8 bases map to TRBD1. Germline lookup yields CDR1 LNHDA and CDR2 SQIVND (reference sequence). The CDR3 sequence is 14 residues long. The junction had 12 bases not matched to a gene; V was cut back by 10 bases and J by 7 bases. The CDR3 region has the DNA TGTGCCACCAAACGAGACAGGGGTACCAACATTCAGTACTTC. Amino acid sequence: CATKRDRGTNIQYF.

This chain joins TRBV7-2 and TRBJ1-4; 10 bases align to TRBD1. Germline assignment: CDR1 SGHTA and CDR2 FQGNSA. This CDR3 is 15 amino acids long. Trimming took 5 bases from V and 7 from J; bases not matched to a gene: 7. CDR3 in DNA: TGTGCCAGCAGCGGGAAGGACAGGGGGGGTGAAAAACTGTTTTTT. It is translated as CASSGKDRGGEKLFF.

The V call is TRBV4-1, the J call TRBJ2-6, with D unclear. Germline V gene lookup returns CDR1 MGHRA and CDR2 YSYEKL. Deletions cut 0 bases from V and 2 bases from J, with 5 bases between. The CDR3 is 15 residues long. The CDR3 protein is CASSQDDTGANVLTF. The CDR3 DNA is TGCGCCAGCAGCCAAGATGACACTGGGGCCAACGTCCTGACTTTC.

J is TRBJ2-5 and V is TRBV2; tentatively, D is TRBD1 (6 bases). Germline assignment: CDR1 SNHLY and CDR2 FYNNEI. The CDR3 extends over 13 amino acids. V was shortened by 8 bases and J by 1 base, with 11 bases between the two germline ends. DNA for the CDR3: TGTGCCAGCCCTACAGGGACCCAAGAGACCCAGTACTTC. Its translation: CASPTGTQETQYF.

This chain links TRBV27 with TRBJ1-5, with D tentatively TRBD1 (5 bases). V lost 1 base, J lost 0 bases, and 13 bases lay in between. The CDR3 runs to 17 residues. CDR1 and CDR2 (germline): MNHEY, SMNVEV (reference sequence). CDR3 sequence: CASSLLGREFSNQPQHF. In nucleotides, the CDR3 is TGTGCCAGCAGTTTATTGGGCAGGGAATTTAGCAATCAGCCCCAGCATTTT.

V and J are TRBV6-6 and TRBJ1-1, with 7 bases fitting TRBD1. The J segment lost 3 bases and the V segment lost 5 bases, leaving 3 bases of the junction unmatched. The CDR3 covers 13 residues. Germline values: CDR1 MNHNY, CDR2 SVGAGI (reference sequence). In DNA, the CDR3 is TGTGCCAGCAGTGGGACAGTTGACACTGAAGCTTTCTTT. Its translation: CASSGTVDTEAFF.

The chain is built from TRBV19 and TRBJ2-1; D gene ambiguous. This CDR3 is 16 amino acids long. The ends were cut back, 3 bases at V and 0 bases at J, with 12 bases in the middle. The V gene's germline CDR1 is LNHDA and CDR2 SQIVND (reference sequence). The DNA for the CDR3 is TGTGCCAGTAGTATTACAGTAATGAGCTCCTACAATGAGCAGTTCTTC. Translating it yields CASSITVMSSYNEQFF.

The sample holds one count of this clone. Germline and junction disagree at one end, which may indicate a read error. The V gene is TRBV18, the J gene TRBJ1-2; the match to TRBD1 covers 7 bases. Germline CDR1 and CDR2: KGHSH and LQKENI. The CDR3 contains 15 residues. The CDR3 here is CASSPSTGFSYDYTF. Written as DNA, the CDR3 is TGTGCCAGCTCACCCTCGACAGGGTTCAGCTATGACTACACCTTC. The full variable domain, in which reference TRBV18 and TRBJ1-2 provide the parts outside the CDR3, is NAGVMQNPRHLVRRRGQEARLRCSPMKGHSHVYWYRQLPEEGLKFMVYLQKENIIDESGMPKERFSAEFPKEGPSILRIQQVVRGDSAAYFCASSPSTGFSYDYTFGSGTRLTVV.

The genes are TRBV5-4 and TRBJ2-2, with D unclear. The ends were cut back, 0 bases at V and 7 bases at J, with 4 bases in the middle. The CDR3 runs to 12 residues. CDR1 and CDR2 from the germline V gene are SGHNT and YYREEE (reference sequence). The CDR3 region has the DNA TGTGCCAGCAGCTTGGATAACGGGGAGCTGTTTTTT. Translated, it gives CASSLDNGELFF.

The chain joins TRBV5-1 to TRBJ2-1; 9 bases map to TRBD2. This CDR3 contains 15 residues. Germline values: CDR1 SGHRS, CDR2 YFSETQ. J gave up 8 bases and V 0 bases, and 6 bases lay outside the gene matches. DNA for the CDR3: TGCGCCAGCAGCTTGGTCGGCGGGGGGGTCTATGAGCAGTTCTTC. The encoded protein is CASSLVGGGVYEQFF.

Only a few counts were recorded for this clone. The rearrangement links TRBV10-3 to TRBJ1-6, with a weak D call TRBD1 (5 bases). Deletions cut 6 bases from V and 6 bases from J, with 15 bases between. The V gene's germline CDR1 is ENHRY and CDR2 SYGVKD. The CDR3 is 15 residues long. CDR3 sequence (DNA): TGTGCCATCAGGGCCGCGGATAGGGGTAATTCACCCCTCCACTTT. It specifies CAIRAADRGNSPLHF.

This clone has a single count. This chain joins TRBV19 and TRBJ1-6; D gene ambiguous. The CDR3 sequence is 16 residues long. Germline-derived CDR1 and CDR2 are LNHDA and SQIVND (reference sequence). V gave up 6 bases and J gave up 0 bases, with 12 bases separating them. The CDR3: CASSAIASSYNSPLHF. In DNA form, the CDR3 reads TGTGCCAGTAGCGCCATAGCGAGCTCCTATAATTCACCCCTCCACTTT.

The V gene is TRBV29-1, the J gene TRBJ1-2, with 7 bases that match TRBD1. The CDR3 loop spans 13 amino acids. CDR1 and CDR2 from the germline V gene are SQVTM and ANQGSEA. Trimming cost V 3 bases and J 1 base; bases outside gene matches: 2. CDR3 coding DNA: TGCAGCGTTGAGACAGGGTATAACTATGGCTACACCTTC. The encoded protein is CSVETGYNYGYTF. The full variable domain, with the rest looked up from reference TRBV29-1 and TRBJ1-2, is SAVISQKPSRDICQRGTSLTIQCQVDSQVTMMFWYRQQPGQSLTLIATANQGSEATYESGFVIDKFPISRPNLTFSTLTVSNMSPEDSSIYLCSVETGYNYGYTFGSGTRLTVV.

V and J are TRBV3-1 (or the pseudogene TRBV3-2) and TRBJ2-1; 10 bases agree with TRBD1. CDR3 length: 15 amino acids. CDR1 LGHDT and CDR2 YNNKEL come from the germline V gene (reference sequence). V was clipped by 4 bases and J by 4 bases; unmatched bases: 4. CDR3 amino acids: CASSRQGASYNEQFF. The CDR3 bases are TGTGCCAGCAGCCGACAGGGGGCGAGTTACAATGAGCAGTTCTTC.

The DNA of the CDR3 is TGTGCCAGCAGCCAAGTTCACGACAGGGGGGATACGCAGTATTTT. Its translation is CASSQVHDRGDTQYF. V usage is TRBV3-1 (or the pseudogene TRBV3-2) and J usage is TRBJ2-3, with 9 bases that match TRBD1. CDR3 size: 15 residues. Germline V lookup: CDR1 LGHDT, CDR2 YNNKEL (reference sequence). V shed 1 base and J 6 bases; nucleotides not matched to a gene: 5.

A few counts support this clone. This chain connects TRBV3-1 (or the pseudogene TRBV3-2) to TRBJ2-1, with no clear D. Trimming took 1 base from V and 8 from J, leaving 3 bases between them. The CDR3 consists of 11 residues. CDR1 is LGHDT and CDR2 is YNNKEL in the germline V gene (reference sequence). CDR3 nucleotides: TGTGCCAGCAGCCAAGCTTATGAGCAGTTCTTC. Translation gives CASSQAYEQFF.